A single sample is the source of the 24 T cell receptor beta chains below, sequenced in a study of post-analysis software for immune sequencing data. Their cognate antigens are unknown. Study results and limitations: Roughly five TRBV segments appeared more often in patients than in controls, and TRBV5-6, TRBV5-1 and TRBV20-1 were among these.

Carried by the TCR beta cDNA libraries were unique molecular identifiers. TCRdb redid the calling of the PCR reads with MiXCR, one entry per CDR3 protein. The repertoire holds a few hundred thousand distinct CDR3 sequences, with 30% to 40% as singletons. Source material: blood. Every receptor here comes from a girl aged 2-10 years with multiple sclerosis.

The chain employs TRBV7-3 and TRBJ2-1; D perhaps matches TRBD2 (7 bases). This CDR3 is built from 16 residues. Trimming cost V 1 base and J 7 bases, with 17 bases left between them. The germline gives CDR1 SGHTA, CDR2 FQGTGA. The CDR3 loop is CASSLIFGGAANEQFF. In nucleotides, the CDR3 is TGTGCCAGCAGCTTAATCTTTGGGGGGGCGGCAAATGAGCAGTTCTTC.

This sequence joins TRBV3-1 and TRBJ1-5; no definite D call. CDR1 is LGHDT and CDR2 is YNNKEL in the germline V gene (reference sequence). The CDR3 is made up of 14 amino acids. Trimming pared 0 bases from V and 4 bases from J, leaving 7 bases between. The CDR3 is CASSQDLANQPQHF. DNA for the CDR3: TGTGCCAGCAGCCAAGATCTTGCGAATCAGCCCCAGCATTTT.

CDR3 sequence: CASSQELAGGPSTDTQYF. CDR3 DNA sequence: TGCGCCAGCAGCCAAGAACTAGCGGGTGGCCCAAGCACAGATACGCAGTATTTT. The chain combines TRBV4-3 with TRBJ2-3, with TRBD2 matching over 9 bases. Unmatched junction bases numbered 7, after V lost 0 bases and J lost 0 bases. The CDR3 length is 18 residues. CDR1 LGHNA and CDR2 YSLEER come from the germline V gene.

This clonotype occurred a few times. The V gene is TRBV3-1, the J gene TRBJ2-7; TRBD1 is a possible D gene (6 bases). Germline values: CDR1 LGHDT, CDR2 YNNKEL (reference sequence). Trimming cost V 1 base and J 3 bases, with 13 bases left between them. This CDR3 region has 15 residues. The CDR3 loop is CASSQAAGDSYEQYF. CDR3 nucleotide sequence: TGTGCCAGCAGCCAAGCGGCAGGGGATAGCTACGAGCAGTACTTC.

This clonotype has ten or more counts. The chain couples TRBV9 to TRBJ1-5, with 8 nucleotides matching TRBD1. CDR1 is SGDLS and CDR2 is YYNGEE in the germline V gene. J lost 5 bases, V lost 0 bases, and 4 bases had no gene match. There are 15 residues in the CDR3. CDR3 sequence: CASSVGQGLHQPQHF. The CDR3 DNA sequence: TGTGCCAGCAGCGTAGGACAGGGGCTACATCAGCCCCAGCATTTT.

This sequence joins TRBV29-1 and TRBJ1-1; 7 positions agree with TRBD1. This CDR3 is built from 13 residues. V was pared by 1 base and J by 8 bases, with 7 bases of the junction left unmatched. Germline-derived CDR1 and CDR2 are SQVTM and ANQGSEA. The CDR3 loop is CSVEGQGGTEAFF. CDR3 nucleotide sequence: TGCAGCGTTGAAGGACAGGGTGGCACCGAAGCTTTCTTT.

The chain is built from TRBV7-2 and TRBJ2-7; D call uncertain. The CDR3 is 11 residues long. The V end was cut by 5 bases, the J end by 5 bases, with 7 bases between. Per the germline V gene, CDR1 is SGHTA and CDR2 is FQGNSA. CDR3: CASSGVNEQYF. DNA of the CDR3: TGTGCCAGCAGCGGCGTCAACGAGCAGTACTTC. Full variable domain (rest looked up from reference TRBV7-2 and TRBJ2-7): GAGVSQSPSNKVTEKGKDVELRCDPISGHTALYWYRQSLGQGLEFLIYFQGNSAPDKSGLPSDRFSAERTGGSVSTLTIQRTQQEDSAVYLCASSGVNEQYFGPGTRLTVT.

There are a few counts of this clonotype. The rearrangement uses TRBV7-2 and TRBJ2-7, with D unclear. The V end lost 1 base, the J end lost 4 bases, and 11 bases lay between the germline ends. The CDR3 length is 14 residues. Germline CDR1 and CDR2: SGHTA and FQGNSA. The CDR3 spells CASSLEVHSYEQYF. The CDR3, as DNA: TGTGCCAGCAGCTTAGAGGTTCATTCATACGAGCAGTACTTC.

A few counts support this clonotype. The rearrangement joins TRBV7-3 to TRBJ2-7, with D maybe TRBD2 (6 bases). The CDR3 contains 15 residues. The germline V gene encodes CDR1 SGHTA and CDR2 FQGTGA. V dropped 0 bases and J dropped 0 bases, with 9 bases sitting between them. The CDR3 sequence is CASSLTAGSSYEQYF. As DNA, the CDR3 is TGTGCCAGCAGCTTAACAGCGGGTTCCTCCTACGAGCAGTACTTC.

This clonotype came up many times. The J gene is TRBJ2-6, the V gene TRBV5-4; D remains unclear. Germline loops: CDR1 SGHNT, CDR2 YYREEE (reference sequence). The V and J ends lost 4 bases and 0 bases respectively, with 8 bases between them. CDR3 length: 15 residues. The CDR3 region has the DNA TGTGCCAGCAGCCTGGGGAACTCTGGGGCCAACGTCCTGACTTTC. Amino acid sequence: CASSLGNSGANVLTF.

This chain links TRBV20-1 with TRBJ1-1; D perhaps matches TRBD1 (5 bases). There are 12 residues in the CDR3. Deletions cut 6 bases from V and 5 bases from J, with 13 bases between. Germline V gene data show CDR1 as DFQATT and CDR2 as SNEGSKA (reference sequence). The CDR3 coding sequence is TGCAGTGCGATGCAGGGAGGAACTGAAGCTTTCTTT. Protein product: CSAMQGGTEAFF.

Here the CDR3 reads CASSLISGTPTRSTQYF. CDR3 bases: TGTGCCAGCAGCTTAATCTCCGGGACCCCGACGAGAAGTACGCAGTATTTT. The chain couples TRBV11-1 to TRBJ2-3; the D call may be TRBD1 or TRBD2 (5 bases each). The germline CDR1 and CDR2 sequences are SGHAT and FQDESV (reference sequence). The CDR3 loop spans 17 amino acids. V lost 2 bases and J lost 8, with 23 bases in between.

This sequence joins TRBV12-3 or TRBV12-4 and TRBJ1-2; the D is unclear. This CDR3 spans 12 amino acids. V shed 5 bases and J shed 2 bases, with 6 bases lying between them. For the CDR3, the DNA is TGTGCCAGCAGTCGGACCAACTATGGCTACACCTTC. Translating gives CASSRTNYGYTF.

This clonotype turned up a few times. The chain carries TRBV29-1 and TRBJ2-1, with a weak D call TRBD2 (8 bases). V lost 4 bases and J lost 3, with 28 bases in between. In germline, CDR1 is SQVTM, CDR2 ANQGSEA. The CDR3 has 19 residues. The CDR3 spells CSVVRGLAGGGFRYNEQFF. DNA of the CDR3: TGCAGCGTTGTTAGGGGGCTAGCGGGCGGAGGGTTTCGCTACAATGAGCAGTTCTTC.

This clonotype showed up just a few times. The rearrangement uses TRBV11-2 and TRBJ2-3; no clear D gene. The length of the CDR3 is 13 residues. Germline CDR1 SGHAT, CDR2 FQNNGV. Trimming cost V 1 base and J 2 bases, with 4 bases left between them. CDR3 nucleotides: TGTGCCAGCAGCTTAGCCCCCACAGATACGCAGTATTTT. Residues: CASSLAPTDTQYF.

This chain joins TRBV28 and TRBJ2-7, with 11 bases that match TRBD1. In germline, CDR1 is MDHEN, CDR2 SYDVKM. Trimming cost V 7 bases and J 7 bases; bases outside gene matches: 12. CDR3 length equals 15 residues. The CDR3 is CASISRGQGVGEQYF. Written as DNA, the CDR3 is TGTGCCAGCATCAGCCGGGGACAGGGGGTGGGTGAGCAGTACTTC. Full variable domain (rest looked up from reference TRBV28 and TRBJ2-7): DVKVTQSSRYLVKRTGEKVFLECVQDMDHENMFWYRQDPGLGLRLIYFSYDVKMKEKGDIPEGYSVSREKKERFSLILESASTNQTSMYLCASISRGQGVGEQYFGPGTRLTVT.

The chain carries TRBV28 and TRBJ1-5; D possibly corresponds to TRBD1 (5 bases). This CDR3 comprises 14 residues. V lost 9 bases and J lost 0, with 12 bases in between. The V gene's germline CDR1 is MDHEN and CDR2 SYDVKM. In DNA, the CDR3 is TGTGCCAGTAGGGGTGGCCTTAGCAATCAGCCCCAGCATTTT. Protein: CASRGGLSNQPQHF.

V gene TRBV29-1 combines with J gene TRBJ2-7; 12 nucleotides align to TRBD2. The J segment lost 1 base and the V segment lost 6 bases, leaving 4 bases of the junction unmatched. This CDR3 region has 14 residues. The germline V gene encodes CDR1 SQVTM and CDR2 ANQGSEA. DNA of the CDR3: TGCAGCGTCAGACTAGCGGGGGCTTCCTACGAGCAGTACTTC. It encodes CSVRLAGASYEQYF.

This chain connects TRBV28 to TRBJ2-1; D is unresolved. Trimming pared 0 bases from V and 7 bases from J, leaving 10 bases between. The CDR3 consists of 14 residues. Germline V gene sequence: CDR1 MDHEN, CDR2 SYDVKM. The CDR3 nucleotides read TGTGCCAGCAGTTTATGGGGCAGCTTAAATGAGCAGTTCTTC. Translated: CASSLWGSLNEQFF. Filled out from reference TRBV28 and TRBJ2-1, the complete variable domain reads DVKVTQSSRYLVKRTGEKVFLECVQDMDHENMFWYRQDPGLGLRLIYFSYDVKMKEKGDIPEGYSVSREKKERFSLILESASTNQTSMYLCASSLWGSLNEQFFGPGTRLTVL.

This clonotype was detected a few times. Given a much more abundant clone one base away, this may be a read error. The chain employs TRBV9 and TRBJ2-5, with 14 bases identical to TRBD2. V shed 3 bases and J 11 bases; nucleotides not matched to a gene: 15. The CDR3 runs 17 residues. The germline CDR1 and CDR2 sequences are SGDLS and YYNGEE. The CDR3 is CASSESRLAGGQNEQYF. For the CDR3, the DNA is TGTGCCAGCAGCGAAAGTCGACTAGCGGGAGGGCAGAATGAGCAGTACTTC.

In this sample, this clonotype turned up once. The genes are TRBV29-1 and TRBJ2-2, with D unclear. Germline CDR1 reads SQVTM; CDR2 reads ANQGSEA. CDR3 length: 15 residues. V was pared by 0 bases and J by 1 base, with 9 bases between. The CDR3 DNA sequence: TGCAGCGTTGAAGAGGCGGCAGTGAACACCGGGGAGCTGTTTTTT. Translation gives CSVEEAAVNTGELFF.

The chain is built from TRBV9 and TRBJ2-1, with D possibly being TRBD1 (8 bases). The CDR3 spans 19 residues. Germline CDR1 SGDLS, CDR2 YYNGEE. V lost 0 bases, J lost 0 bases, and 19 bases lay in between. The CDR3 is CASSVALPTGGGSYNEQFF. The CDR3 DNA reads TGTGCCAGCAGCGTAGCCCTACCCACAGGGGGGGGCTCCTACAATGAGCAGTTCTTC.

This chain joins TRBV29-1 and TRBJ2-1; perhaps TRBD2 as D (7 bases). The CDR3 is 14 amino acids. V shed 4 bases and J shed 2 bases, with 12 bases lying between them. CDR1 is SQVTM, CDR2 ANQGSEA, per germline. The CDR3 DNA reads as TGCAGCGTTGTGTGGGGGGGCACCTACAATGAGCAGTTCTTC. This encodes CSVVWGGTYNEQFF.

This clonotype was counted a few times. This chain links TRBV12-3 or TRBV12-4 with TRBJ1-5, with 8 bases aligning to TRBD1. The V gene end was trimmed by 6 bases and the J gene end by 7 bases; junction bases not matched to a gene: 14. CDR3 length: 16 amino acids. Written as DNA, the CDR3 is TGTGCCAGCAGCCCTATGGGGCAGGGGGCGCGACAGCCCCAGCATTTT. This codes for CASSPMGQGARQPQHF.